This T cell receptor (beta chain) was identified during a study of T cells in Graves' hyperthyroidism and ophthalmopathy. Study-wide background: Peripheral blood samples were taken at initial diagnosis, prior to any treatment. General observations from the study: The model foresaw ophthalmopathy a median approximately 6.3 months prior to onset.

There are many counts of this clonotype. Its target is not known. Amplification targeted TCR beta CDR3 regions from RNA transcripts. First-round RT-PCR targeting the TCR CDR3 was performed with the HTBI primer set. TCRdb re-analysed the multiplex PCR reads in MiXCR, keeping a single row per CDR3 protein. Among about 560,000 distinct CDR3 sequences listed, roughly 17% were seen once. Lactation, pregnancy, other autoimmune disease or uncontrolled infection excluded patients. Sequenced material: blood. This sequence originates from a woman between 18 and 30 years old with Graves' hyperthyroidism.

This CDR3 is CAIRLGTDQETQYF. For the CDR3, the DNA is TGTGCCATCAGGCTCGGGACGGACCAAGAGACCCAGTACTTC. V is TRBV10-3 and J is TRBJ2-5, with D perhaps given as TRBD1 or TRBD2 (5 bases each). This CDR3 comprises 14 residues. Germline V lookup: CDR1 ENHRY, CDR2 SYGVKD. The V end lost 6 bases, the J end lost 0 bases, and 11 bases lay between the germline ends.